Reported below is one T cell receptor beta chain. What it recognizes is unknown. This record comes from a study of T cells expressing NK-cell markers. Turning to the study itself: Source material for TCR beta repertoires consisted of sorted CD3+CD56+NKG2C+, CD3+CD56+NKG2C- and CD3+CD56-NKG2C+ T cells. Sequenced donors, eight in total, included seven who were HCMV-seropositive and one who was seronegative.

In germline, CDR1 is KGHSH, CDR2 LQKENI. This CDR3 is built from 15 residues. Whole-study results and caveats: A range of roughly 1.0-8% of CD8+ T cells consisted of dominant NKG2C+ clonotypes in 6 or 7 donors.

Making the TCR beta cDNA relied on 5'RACE template switching with UMIs. TCRdb derives one entry per CDR3 protein from the 5' RACE reads, leaving out DNA. In all, the sample yields roughly 430,000 distinct CDR3 sequences. The chain joins TRBV18 to TRBJ2-5; TCRdb selects TRBD1, and the lack of DNA leaves this call unchecked. This sequence was found in a woman aged 18-70 years in good health. The sequenced sample consisted of blood T cells: a sorted CD56 or NKG2C T cell subset, CD4+ or CD8+ T cells, or bulk PBMC T cells (not recorded which). CDR3 sequence reads: CASSPANGPPETQYF.